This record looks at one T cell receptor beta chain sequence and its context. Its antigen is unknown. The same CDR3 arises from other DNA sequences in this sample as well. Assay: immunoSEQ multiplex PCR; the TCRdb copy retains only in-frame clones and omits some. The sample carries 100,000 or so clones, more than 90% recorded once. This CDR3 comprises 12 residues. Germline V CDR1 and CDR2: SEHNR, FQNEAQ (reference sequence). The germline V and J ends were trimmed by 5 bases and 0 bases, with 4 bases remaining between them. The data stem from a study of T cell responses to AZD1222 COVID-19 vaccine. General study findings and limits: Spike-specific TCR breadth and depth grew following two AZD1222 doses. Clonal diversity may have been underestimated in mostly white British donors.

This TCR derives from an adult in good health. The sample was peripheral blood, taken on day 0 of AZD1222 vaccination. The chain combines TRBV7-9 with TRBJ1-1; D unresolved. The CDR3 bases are TGTGCCAGCAGCCTTTTGAACACTGAAGCTTTCTTT. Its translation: CASSLLNTEAFF.